These 16 T cell receptor beta chains were sequenced from one sample in a study of blood T cell repertoires in COVID-19. The protocol was immunoSEQ multiplex PCR, while the TCRdb copy is restricted to in-frame clones and leaves out a portion. Of 150,000 to 200,000 clones listed, 85% to 90% are singletons. The sample consisted of peripheral blood. The source of these receptors is a man in his forties or fifties with active or convalescent COVID-19.

This clone was found once. The rearrangement links TRBV5-1 to TRBJ2-4, with 10 positions matching TRBD2. CDR1 is SGHRS and CDR2 is YFSETQ in the germline V gene. The CDR3 extends over 18 amino acids. The trim removed 0 bases at V and 8 bases at J, leaving 14 bases unmatched. CDR3 coding DNA: TGCGCCAGCAGCTTGGTGGGTCTAGCGGGAGTGGAGGGGCACATTCAGTACTTC. Encoded protein: CASSLVGLAGVEGHIQYF.

The DNA for the CDR3 is TGTGCCAGCAGTGAATCGTTTCTGAGCTCCTACGAGCAGTACTTC. This gives the protein CASSESFLSSYEQYF. The chain is built from TRBV6-1 and TRBJ2-7; no reliable D call. This CDR3 comprises 15 residues. Germline V lookup: CDR1 MNHNS, CDR2 SASEGT. Between the trimmed V and J ends, which lost 2 bases and 0 bases, there was a span of 11 bases.

The chain couples TRBV15 to TRBJ2-7; possible D gene TRBD2, 5 bases. Germline-derived CDR1 and CDR2 are LNHNV and YYDKDF (reference sequence). The V gene lost 6 bases and the J gene lost 0 bases, with 12 bases spanning the gap. This CDR3 spans 14 amino acids. The DNA for the CDR3 is TGTGCCACCAGAGACCTGAGGGTCTCCTACGAGCAGTACTTC. It is translated as CATRDLRVSYEQYF. The full variable domain, rest sourced from reference TRBV15 and TRBJ2-7, is DAMVIQNPRYQVTQFGKPVTLSCSQTLNHNVMYWYQQKSSQAPKLLFHYYDKDFNNEADTPDNFQSRRPNTSFCFLDIRSPGLGDTAMYLCATRDLRVSYEQYFGPGTRLTVT.

This clone occurred once. The rearrangement links TRBV7-9 to TRBJ1-1; maybe TRBD1 (6 bases). V was clipped by 5 bases and J by 13 bases, with 20 bases between them. There are 13 residues in the CDR3. CDR1 is SEHNR, CDR2 FQNEAQ, per germline (reference sequence). CDR3 nucleotides: TGTGCCAGCAGCGATACAGGGATGGTGAAGGTTTTCTTT. Translating it yields CASSDTGMVKVFF.

The rearrangement uses TRBV5-1 and TRBJ2-3; 11 bases are shared with TRBD2. The CDR3 runs to 16 residues. CDR1 and CDR2 (germline): SGHRS, YFSETQ. The junction had 6 bases not matched to a gene; V was cut back by 4 bases and J by 2 bases. The CDR3 region is CASSTGTSGVTDTQYF. For the CDR3, the DNA is TGCGCCAGCAGCACCGGGACTAGCGGCGTCACAGATACGCAGTATTTT.

The rearrangement joins TRBV20-1 to TRBJ2-1, with TRBD2 as a possible D gene (5 bases). Germline V gives CDR1 DFQATT, CDR2 SNEGSKA (reference sequence). The CDR3 has 11 residues. V gave up 5 bases and J gave up 8 bases, with 10 bases separating them. The CDR3 here is CSAGREDEQFF. The CDR3 DNA sequence: TGCAGTGCTGGGAGAGAGGATGAGCAGTTCTTC.

This clone was seen once. The CDR3 DNA reads as TGTGCCAGCAGGACTAGCGGGTTCTATGAGCAGTTCTTC. Its protein is CASRTSGFYEQFF. V is TRBV25-1 and J is TRBJ2-1; 10 bases match TRBD2. This CDR3 has 13 residues. V lost 6 bases, J lost 8 bases, and 4 bases stayed unmatched. Germline V CDR1 and CDR2: MGHDK, SYGVNS.

The chain joins TRBV7-9 to TRBJ1-6, with 9 bases identical to TRBD1. Trimming removed 5 bases from V and 5 bases from J; junction bases left unmatched: 4. Germline CDR1 and CDR2: SEHNR and FQNEAQ (reference sequence). The CDR3 spans 15 residues. This chain's CDR3 is CASSIGQGHNSPLHF. As DNA, the CDR3 is TGTGCCAGCAGCATCGGACAGGGGCATAATTCACCCCTCCACTTT. Together with reference TRBV7-9 and TRBJ1-6, the CDR3 gives the full variable domain: DTGVSQNPRHKITKRGQNVTFRCDPISEHNRLYWYRQTLGQGPEFLTYFQNEAQLEKSRLLSDRFSAERPKGSFSTLEIQRTEQGDSAMYLCASSIGQGHNSPLHFGNGTRLTVT.

This chain links TRBV4-2 with TRBJ2-7, with D tentatively TRBD1 (5 bases). Trimming removed 1 base at V and 0 bases at J, with 7 bases between. Germline lookup yields CDR1 LGHNA and CDR2 YNFKEQ. The CDR3 consists of 14 residues. In nucleotides, the CDR3 is TGTGCCAGCAGCCAAGCTGACAGCTCCTACGAGCAGTACTTC. Protein sequence: CASSQADSSYEQYF.

The chain is built from TRBV9 and TRBJ2-2; 14 bases are shared with TRBD2. The CDR3 spans 18 residues. Trimming removed 4 bases from V and 4 bases from J; junction bases left unmatched: 9. Looked up from germline, CDR1 is SGDLS and CDR2 is YYNGEE. The CDR3 region has the DNA TGTGCCAGCAGCCCTATGGGACTAGCGGGAGTTGCCACCGGGGAGCTGTTTTTT. Protein: CASSPMGLAGVATGELFF.

The gene calls are TRBV4-3 and TRBJ1-5; TRBD1 matches 8 bases. The CDR3 sequence is 15 residues long. The germline V gene encodes CDR1 LGHNA and CDR2 YSLEER. V dropped 3 bases and J dropped 7; count of bases not matched to a gene: 8. In DNA, the CDR3 is TGCGCCAGCAGCCATAACAGGGGGACGGGGCAGCCCCAGCATTTT. This gives the protein CASSHNRGTGQPQHF.

V and J are TRBV18 and TRBJ1-1; D is possibly TRBD1 (5 bases). This CDR3 is 14 amino acids long. Trimming left V 2 bases short and J 1 base short, with 8 bases between. Germline V gene lookup returns CDR1 KGHSH and CDR2 LQKENI. The CDR3 region is CASSPSQGNTEAFF. Written as DNA, the CDR3 is TGTGCCAGCTCACCAAGTCAGGGGAACACTGAAGCTTTCTTT. Complete variable domain (other parts from reference TRBV18 and TRBJ1-1): NAGVMQNPRHLVRRRGQEARLRCSPMKGHSHVYWYRQLPEEGLKFMVYLQKENIIDESGMPKERFSAEFPKEGPSILRIQQVVRGDSAAYFCASSPSQGNTEAFFGQGTRLTVV.

The rearrangement joins TRBV4-2 to TRBJ2-3, with 8 positions matching TRBD2. Germline CDR1 LGHNA, CDR2 YNFKEQ. The CDR3 is made up of 16 amino acids. V shed 1 base and J 2 bases; nucleotides not matched to a gene: 5. This chain's CDR3 is CASSQVRGGHTDTQYF. The CDR3, as DNA: TGTGCCAGCAGCCAAGTACGCGGGGGGCACACAGATACGCAGTATTTT.

The table lists this clone with a count of one. The rearrangement joins TRBV6-2 or TRBV6-3 to TRBJ2-5; 12 bases agree with TRBD2. The CDR3 sequence is 15 residues long. V shed 4 bases and J 1 base; nucleotides not matched to a gene: 1. CDR1 is MNHEY and CDR2 is SVGEGT in the germline V gene. CDR3 sequence: CASSSSGGAQETQYF. CDR3 DNA sequence: TGTGCCAGCAGTTCTAGCGGGGGGGCCCAAGAGACCCAGTACTTC.

This sequence joins TRBV10-3 and TRBJ1-5; 9 nucleotides align to TRBD1. Germline V gene sequence: CDR1 ENHRY, CDR2 SYGVKD. Unmatched junction bases numbered 4, after V lost 6 bases and J lost 4 bases. The CDR3 is 14 amino acids. CDR3 residues: CAISPTGGNQPQHF. The CDR3 coding sequence is TGTGCCATCAGCCCGACAGGGGGAAATCAGCCCCAGCATTTT.

This rearrangement joins TRBV7-9 to TRBJ2-7; a weak D match, TRBD1 (6 bases). V lost 1 base, J lost 13 bases, and 11 bases lay in between. The CDR3 extends over 11 amino acids. CDR1 SEHNR and CDR2 FQNEAQ come from the germline V gene (reference sequence). CDR3 sequence reads: CASSLGAGVYF. The CDR3 DNA follows: TGTGCCAGCAGCTTAGGGGCAGGGGTTTACTTC.